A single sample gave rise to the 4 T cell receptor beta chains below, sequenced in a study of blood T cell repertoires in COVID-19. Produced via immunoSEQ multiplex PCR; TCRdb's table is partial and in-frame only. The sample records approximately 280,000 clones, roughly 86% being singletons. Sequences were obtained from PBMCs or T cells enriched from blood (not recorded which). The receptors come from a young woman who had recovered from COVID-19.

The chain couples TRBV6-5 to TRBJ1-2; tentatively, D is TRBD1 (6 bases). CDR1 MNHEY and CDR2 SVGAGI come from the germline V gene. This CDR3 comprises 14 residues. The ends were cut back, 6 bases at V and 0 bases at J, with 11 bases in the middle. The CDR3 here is CASSRDISNYGYTF. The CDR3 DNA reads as TGTGCCAGCAGCCGGGACATTTCTAACTATGGCTACACCTTC.

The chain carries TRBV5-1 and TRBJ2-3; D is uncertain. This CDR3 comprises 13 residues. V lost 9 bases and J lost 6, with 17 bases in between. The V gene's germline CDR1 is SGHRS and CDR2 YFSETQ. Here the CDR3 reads CATSPFRSDTQYF. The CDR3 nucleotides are TGCGCCACCTCCCCTTTCCGGTCGGATACGCAGTATTTT.

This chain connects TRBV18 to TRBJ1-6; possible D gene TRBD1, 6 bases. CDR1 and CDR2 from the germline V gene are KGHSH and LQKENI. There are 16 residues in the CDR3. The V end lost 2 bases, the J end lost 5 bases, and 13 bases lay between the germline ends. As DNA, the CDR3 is TGTGCCAGCTCACCAACCACAGGGATGAATAATTCACCCCTCCACTTT. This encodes CASSPTTGMNNSPLHF.

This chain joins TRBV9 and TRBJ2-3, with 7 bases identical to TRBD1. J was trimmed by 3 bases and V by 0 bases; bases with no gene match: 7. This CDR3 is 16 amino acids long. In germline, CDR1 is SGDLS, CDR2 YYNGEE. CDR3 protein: CASSVVGQSSTDTQYF. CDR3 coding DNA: TGTGCCAGCAGCGTAGTGGGACAGAGCTCGACAGATACGCAGTATTTT.